A selection of T cell receptor beta chains follows, all from one sample in a study of blood T cell repertoires in COVID-19. Profiled with immunoSEQ multiplex PCR; TCRdb holds only in-frame clones, not every one. The data contain some 180,000 clones, 70% to 85% of them singletons. Material for sequencing was peripheral blood. The receptor set was obtained from a human donor in a cohort sampled during active COVID-19. The CDR3 runs from the conserved cysteine through the conserved F or W. A D gene is named only where the DNA matches it firmly. Clone size appears in some rows only: once, few, many, or a class for an expanded clone.

clone_size j_call v_call d_call cdr3_nt cdr3_aa
few TRBJ2-5 TRBV19 TRBD1 TGTGCCAGTAGTATCGGGACAGGGGGACAGACCCAGTACTTC CASSIGTGGQTQYF
- TRBJ2-7 TRBV3-1/TRBV3-2 - TGTGCCAGCAGCCAAGTCCGAGGGTCCGAGCAGTACTTC CASSQVRGSEQYF
few TRBJ2-7 TRBV10-1 TRBD2 TGCGCCAGCAGTCTCTCGGGGGGCGAGCAGTACTTC CASSLSGGEQYF
- TRBJ2-7 TRBV7-9 TRBD1 TGTGCCAGCAGGTCCCAGGGGGCCTACGAGCAGTACTTC CASRSQGAYEQYF
- TRBJ1-2 TRBV6-5 TRBD1 TGTGCCAGCAATATCGATCAGGGGGCCGGAGGCTACACCTTC CASNIDQGAGGYTF
- TRBJ2-7 TRBV2 TRBD1 TGTGCCAGCAGAAAGGAGACAGGGGGGAGCTCCTACGAGCAGTACTTC CASRKETGGSSYEQYF
- TRBJ1-1 TRBV2 - TGTGCCAGCAGCCCGGGACACCTTAACACTGAAGCTTTCTTT CASSPGHLNTEAFF
- TRBJ1-2 TRBV5-1 - TGCGCCAGCAGCTCCCGGGTGGCGGGTGGCTATGGCTACACCTTC CASSSRVAGGYGYTF
- TRBJ2-3 TRBV18 TRBD2 TGTGCCAGCTCACCCTCGGACGGGGGGACAGATACGCAGTATTTT CASSPSDGGTDTQYF
- TRBJ2-7 TRBV10-3 TRBD1 TGTGCCACCGGACAGGGAACCTACGAGCAGTACTTC CATGQGTYEQYF
few TRBJ1-1 TRBV9 - TGTGCCAGCAGCGTGATGCAGGGTACTGAAGCTTTCTTT CASSVMQGTEAFF
few TRBJ1-1 TRBV2 - TGTGCCAGCAGTGGAGGTCTGGAAGCTTTCTTT CASSGGLEAFF
- TRBJ2-5 TRBV27 - TGTGCCAGCAGTGGGGGGGAGACCCAGTACTTC CASSGGETQYF
- TRBJ1-1 TRBV18 - TGTGCCAGCTCAAGGGGGGGAGGACAGAACACTGAAGCTTTCTTT CASSRGGGQNTEAFF
few TRBJ2-3 TRBV4-1 TRBD2 TGCGCCAGCAGTCTGGGGAGGGAGCAGTATTTT CASSLGREQYF
once TRBJ2-7 TRBV5-6 TRBD1 TGTGCCAGCAGCTCGGACAGGAGCTCCTACGAGCAGTACTTC CASSSDRSSYEQYF
- TRBJ2-1 TRBV7-8 TRBD1 TGTGCCAGCAGCTTAGTCAGGGGGCCTCAACACAATGAGCAGTTCTTC CASSLVRGPQHNEQFF
- TRBJ2-7 TRBV6-2/TRBV6-3 TRBD1 TGTGCCAGCAGTTACTCGAGGACAGGGGCCTACGAGCAGTACTTC CASSYSRTGAYEQYF
- TRBJ2-5 TRBV11-3 TRBD2 TGTGCCAGCAGCTTAGGAGGGGAGCGGGGGGAAGAGACCCAGTACTTC CASSLGGERGEETQYF
- TRBJ2-7 TRBV5-1 TRBD1 TGCGCCAGCACGATAAACCCGGGACAGGGGGCCCACGAGCAGTACTTC CASTINPGQGAHEQYF
once TRBJ2-5 TRBV5-6 TRBD2 TGTGCCAGCAGCCCGGAGGGGCTAGCGGGGGCCTTTCAAGAGACCCAGTACTTC CASSPEGLAGAFQETQYF
- TRBJ1-2 TRBV3-1/TRBV3-2 - TGTGCCAGCAGCCGGTGGGCTGCAGCTAACTATGGCTACACCTTC CASSRWAAANYGYTF
- TRBJ1-1 TRBV7-6 - TGTGCCAGCAGCCAAGCGGCCGGGGGGCGGACTGAAGCTTTCTTT CASSQAAGGRTEAFF
- TRBJ2-7 TRBV6-5 - TGTGCCAGCAAAGAGGGGGCCTACGAGCAGTACTTC CASKEGAYEQYF
few TRBJ2-7 TRBV5-4 TRBD1 TGTGCCAGCAGCAGGGACAGCTTCTACGAGCAGTACTTC CASSRDSFYEQYF